The clone carrying this T cell receptor (beta chain) was detected only a few times. The antigen is not known. The data were produced by immunoSEQ multiplex PCR, yet TCRdb's version contains in-frame clones alone and is incomplete. The repertoire holds about 26,000 clones, with 95% to 98% as singletons. The sample originates from a study of monozygotic twins with cystic fibrosis. Study findings and constraints: The repertoire was suggested to be naive-dominated, clonality median approximately 0.0093. No link emerged between shared CDR3 counts and age, concordance or severity.

The CDR3 runs 13 residues. CDR1 is WSHSY, CDR2 SAAADI, per germline. The trim removed 8 bases at V and 9 bases at J, leaving 5 bases unmatched. The chain links TRBV10-2 to TRBJ2-1; 12 bases line up with TRBD1. Material: blood. This clonotype was obtained from a girl between 2 and 10 years old with cystic fibrosis. Here the CDR3 reads CASGTGGWGEQFF. The CDR3 nucleotides are TGCGCCAGCGGGACAGGGGGCTGGGGTGAGCAGTTCTTC.